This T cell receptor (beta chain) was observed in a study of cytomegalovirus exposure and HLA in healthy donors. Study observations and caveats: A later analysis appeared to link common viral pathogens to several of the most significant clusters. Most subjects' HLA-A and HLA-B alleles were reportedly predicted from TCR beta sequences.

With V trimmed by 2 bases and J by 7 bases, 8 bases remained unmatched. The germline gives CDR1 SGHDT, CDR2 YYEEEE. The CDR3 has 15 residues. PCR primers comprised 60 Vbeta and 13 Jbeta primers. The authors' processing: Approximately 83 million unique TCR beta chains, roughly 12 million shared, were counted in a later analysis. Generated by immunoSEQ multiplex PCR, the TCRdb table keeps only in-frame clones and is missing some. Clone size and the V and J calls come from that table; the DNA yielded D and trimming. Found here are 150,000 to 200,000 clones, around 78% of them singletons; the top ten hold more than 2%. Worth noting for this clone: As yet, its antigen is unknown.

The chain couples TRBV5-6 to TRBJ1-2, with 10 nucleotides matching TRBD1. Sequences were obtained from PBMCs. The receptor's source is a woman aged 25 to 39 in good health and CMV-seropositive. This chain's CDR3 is CASSFNLGTGVGYTF. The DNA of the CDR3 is TGTGCCAGCAGCTTCAATCTAGGGACAGGGGTTGGCTACACCTTC. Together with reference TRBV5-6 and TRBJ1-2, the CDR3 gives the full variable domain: DAGVTQSPTHLIKTRGQQVTLRCSPKSGHDTVSWYQQALGQGPQFIFQYYEEEERQRGNFPDRFSGHQFPNYSSELNVNALLLGDSALYLCASSFNLGTGVGYTFGSGTRLTVV.